What follows describes a single T cell receptor (delta chain). In its sample, this clone was seen many times. The specificity of this receptor is unknown. This sequence may be a read error, since a much larger clone differs from it by one base. The CDR3 spans 18 residues, from the cysteine through the phenylalanine. Kept here is only the CDR3 DNA, which spans 54 bases and is read in frame from base 1. The germline V gene yields GEAIGNYY for CDR1 and EKD for CDR2. These data originate in a study of gamma-delta chains in newborns, infants, children (dated by TCRdb to the late 2010s). About the investigation overall: According to the title of the study, polyclonal expansion of innate gammadelta T cells immediately after birth is driven by microbial exposure. Right after human newborns were born, the researchers looked at the way microbial exposure shaped their populations of innate gammadelta T cells.

The sequencer listed for this sample is Illumina MiSeq. TCRdb processed the public reads again with the CATT caller, after which rows with matching DNA were combined. This sample holds 6,900 or so delta-chain clones; 2% to 2.5% were observed only once. Around 9.9% of the sample is held by the ten biggest clonotypes. The rearrangement combines TRDV2 with TRDJ3; 11 central nucleotides agree with TRDD3. The TCR originated in a child who was a newborn, infant or young child, either healthy, febrile or measles-vaccinated (not recorded which). The sequencing input was blood. Here is the DNA: TGTGCCCGTGACAAAATACTGGGGGATACCTGGGACACCCGACAGATGTTTTTC. Its protein product is CARDKILGDTWDTRQMFF.